The sequence of this T cell receptor (beta chain) was determined in a study of shared clonotypes between healthy human individuals. Study-level findings and limits: Non-shared clonotypes showed lower generation probabilities than clonotypes common to all four donors.

Naive CD8 cells were CD45RO-negative, positively selected for CCR7, excluding terminally differentiated effector memory CD45RA+ cells. DNA at around 200 ng, roughly 30,000 T cell genomes, went into sorted-subset replicate PCRs. Only in-frame clones appear in the TCRdb table, and some are missing; sequencing was by immunoSEQ multiplex PCR. This sample has around 2,000,000 clones; approximately 94% occur once, and the top ten carry roughly 1.2%. V was shortened by 3 bases and J by 6 bases, with 18 bases between the two germline ends. The CDR3 runs to 15 residues. Looked up from germline, CDR1 is SGHVS and CDR2 is FNYEAQ. About this clone itself: Its specificity is not known.

The sequenced sample consisted of naive CD8+ T cells sorted from blood. This sequence originates from a man between 18 and 29 years old in good health. V is TRBV7-6 and J is TRBJ2-7; D is perhaps TRBD2 (6 bases). CDR3: CASSFELALATEQYF. The CDR3 nucleotides read TGTGCCAGCAGCTTCGAGTTAGCTCTAGCGACCGAGCAGTACTTC.